This T cell receptor (beta chain) appears in the sequencing data of a study of cytomegalovirus exposure and HLA in healthy donors. Study results and limitations: There were some public TCRs occurring in many donors, but most TCR sequences were rare.

Only in-frame clones appear in the TCRdb table, and some are missing; sequencing was by immunoSEQ multiplex PCR. This table holds some 260,000 clones, 80% to 95% found once. J gave up 7 bases and V 2 bases, and 5 bases lay outside the gene matches. Germline assignment: CDR1 LGHNA and CDR2 YNFKEQ. The CDR3 is 14 amino acids. As for this clone: Its antigen remains unknown.

Sample: PBMCs. The sequence was collected from a woman aged 30 to 39 in good health and CMV-seronegative. This chain links TRBV4-2 with TRBJ2-1; 7 bases agree with TRBD2. The CDR3 DNA sequence: TGTGCCAGCAGCCAACTAAGCGGGAATAATGAGCAGTTCTTC. Translated: CASSQLSGNNEQFF.